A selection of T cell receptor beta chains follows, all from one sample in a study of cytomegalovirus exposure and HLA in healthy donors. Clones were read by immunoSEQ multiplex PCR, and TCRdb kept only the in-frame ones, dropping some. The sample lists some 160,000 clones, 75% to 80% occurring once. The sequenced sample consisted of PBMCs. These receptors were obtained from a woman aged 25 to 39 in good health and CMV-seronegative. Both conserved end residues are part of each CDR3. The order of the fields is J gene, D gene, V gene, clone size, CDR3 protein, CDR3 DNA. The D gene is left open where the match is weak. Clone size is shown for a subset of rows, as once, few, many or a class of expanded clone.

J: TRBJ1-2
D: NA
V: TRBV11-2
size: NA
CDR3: CASSLGGLLVLGHTF
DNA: TGTGCCAGCAGCTTAGGGGGACTCCTCGTTTTAGGCCACACCTTC

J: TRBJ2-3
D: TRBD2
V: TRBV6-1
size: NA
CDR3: CASGGVGSADTQYF
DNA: TGTGCCAGCGGGGGGGTAGGGTCGGCAGATACGCAGTATTTT

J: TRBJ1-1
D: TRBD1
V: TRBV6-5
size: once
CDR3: CASSSLTGVAFF
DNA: TGTGCCAGCAGTTCGCTTACAGGGGTAGCTTTCTTT

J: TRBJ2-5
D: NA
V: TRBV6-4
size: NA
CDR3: CASSANRGETQYF
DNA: TGTGCCAGCAGCGCCAATAGAGGGGAGACCCAGTACTTC

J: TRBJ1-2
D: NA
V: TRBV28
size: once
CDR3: CASTFLTGLYGYTF
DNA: TGTGCCAGCACCTTCCTTACGGGACTCTATGGCTACACCTTC

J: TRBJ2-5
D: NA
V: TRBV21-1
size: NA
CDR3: CASSFAGTLNGAQYF
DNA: TGTGCCAGCAGCTTCGCCGGGACTCTAAATGGGGCCCAGTACTTC

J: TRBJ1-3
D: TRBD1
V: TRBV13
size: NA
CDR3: CASSFRTRQGGNTIYF
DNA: TGTGCCAGCAGCTTCCGAACTCGACAGGGAGGAAACACCATATATTTT

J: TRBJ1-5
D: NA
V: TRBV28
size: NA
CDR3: CASRAVLEPQHF
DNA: TGTGCCAGCAGAGCCGTACTAGAGCCCCAGCATTTT

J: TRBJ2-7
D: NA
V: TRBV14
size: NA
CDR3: CASSPARRDEQYF
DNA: TGTGCCAGCAGTCCGGCTAGAAGAGACGAGCAGTACTTC

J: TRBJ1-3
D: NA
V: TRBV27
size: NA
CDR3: CASSLRGSGNTIYF
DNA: TGTGCCAGCAGTTTGAGGGGGTCCGGAAACACCATATATTTT

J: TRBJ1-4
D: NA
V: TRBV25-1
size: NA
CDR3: CASSESRLGGEKLFF
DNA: TGTGCCAGCAGTGAATCGCGGTTGGGAGGAGAAAAACTGTTTTTT

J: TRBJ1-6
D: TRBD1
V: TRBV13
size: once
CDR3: CASSLPGQGSNSPLHF
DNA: TGTGCCAGCAGCCTCCCAGGACAGGGGAGTAATTCACCCCTCCACTTT

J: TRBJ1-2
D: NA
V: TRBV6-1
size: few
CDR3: CASSEGSLTPLAGF
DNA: TGTGCCAGCAGTGAAGGTTCGCTCACCCCCTTGGCGGGCTTC

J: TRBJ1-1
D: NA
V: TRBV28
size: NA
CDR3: CASSLREGRVAEAFF
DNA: TGTGCCAGCAGTTTACGAGAGGGTAGGGTGGCTGAAGCTTTCTTT

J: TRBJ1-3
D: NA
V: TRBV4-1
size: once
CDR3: CASSQDLVNTIYF
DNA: TGCGCCAGCAGCCAAGATCTCGTAAACACCATATATTTT

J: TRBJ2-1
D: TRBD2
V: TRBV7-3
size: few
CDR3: CASSTSGGADEQFF
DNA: TGTGCCAGCAGCACAAGCGGGGGGGCAGATGAGCAGTTCTTC

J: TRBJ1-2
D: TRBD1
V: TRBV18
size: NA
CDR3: CASSPQQGDYGYTF
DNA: TGTGCCAGCTCACCACAACAGGGGGACTATGGCTACACCTTC

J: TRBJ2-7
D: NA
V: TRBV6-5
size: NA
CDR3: CASSYRGNYEQYF
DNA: TGTGCCAGCAGTTACCGCGGCAACTACGAGCAGTACTTC

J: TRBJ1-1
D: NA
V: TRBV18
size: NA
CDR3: CASSPNTGNTEAFF
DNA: TGTGCCAGCTCACCCAATACAGGAAACACTGAAGCTTTCTTT

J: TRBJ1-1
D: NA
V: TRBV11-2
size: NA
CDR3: CASSLDRVGEAFF
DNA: TGTGCCAGCAGCTTAGATCGGGTCGGTGAAGCTTTCTTT

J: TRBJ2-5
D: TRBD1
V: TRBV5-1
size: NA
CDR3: CASSLGTGGTETQYF
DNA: TGCGCCAGCAGCTTGGGGACAGGGGGAACGGAGACCCAGTACTTC

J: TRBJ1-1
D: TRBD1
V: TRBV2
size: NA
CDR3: CATRQGLNTEAFF
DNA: TGTGCCACCCGACAGGGCCTGAACACTGAAGCTTTCTTT

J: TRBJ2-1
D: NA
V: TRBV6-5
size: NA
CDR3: CASSLGLAKHNEQFF
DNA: TGTGCCAGCAGCTTGGGGCTAGCGAAGCACAATGAGCAGTTCTTC

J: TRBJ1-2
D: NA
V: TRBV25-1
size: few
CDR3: CASSERQDLVYGYTF
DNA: TGTGCCAGCAGTGAACGACAGGATCTCGTCTATGGCTACACCTTC

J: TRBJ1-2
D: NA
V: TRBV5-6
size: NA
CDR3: CASSLAYTQGYGYTF
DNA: TGTGCCAGCAGCTTGGCCTACACGCAGGGCTATGGCTACACCTTC

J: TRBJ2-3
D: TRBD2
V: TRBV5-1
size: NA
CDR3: CASSFAAGEDTQYF
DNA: TGCGCCAGCAGCTTCGCAGCGGGGGAAGATACGCAGTATTTT

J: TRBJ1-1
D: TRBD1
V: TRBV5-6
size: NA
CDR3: CASSLRTGGAGTEAFF
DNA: TGTGCCAGCAGCTTGAGGACAGGGGGCGCGGGGACTGAAGCTTTCTTT

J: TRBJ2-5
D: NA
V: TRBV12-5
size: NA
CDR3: CASGLVSGVPETQYF
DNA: TGTGCTAGTGGTTTGGTATCGGGGGTACCAGAGACCCAGTACTTC

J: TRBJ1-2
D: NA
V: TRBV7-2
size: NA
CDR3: CASSEGVGANYGYTF
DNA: TGTGCCAGCAGCGAGGGGGTCGGGGCGAACTATGGCTACACCTTC

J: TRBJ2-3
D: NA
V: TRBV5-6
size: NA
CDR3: CASSRIWAGGASDTQYF
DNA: TGTGCCAGCAGCAGAATTTGGGCTGGGGGGGCGTCAGATACGCAGTATTTT

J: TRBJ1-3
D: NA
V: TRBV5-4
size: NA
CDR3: CASSLGSAGVGNTIYF
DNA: TGTGCCAGCAGCTTGGGTTCGGCAGGGGTTGGAAACACCATATATTTT

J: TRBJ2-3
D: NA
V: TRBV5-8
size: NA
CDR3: CASSLRGLNTDTQYF
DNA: TGTGCCAGCAGCTTGAGGGGACTGAACACAGATACGCAGTATTTT

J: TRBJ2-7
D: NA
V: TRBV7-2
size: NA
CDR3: CASSLRRSYEQYF
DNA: TGTGCCAGCAGCTTAAGGAGGTCGTACGAGCAGTACTTC

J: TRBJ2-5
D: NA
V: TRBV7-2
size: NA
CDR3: CASSLPEGAQQETQYF
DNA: TGTGCCAGCAGCTTACCGGAGGGCGCGCAACAAGAGACCCAGTACTTC

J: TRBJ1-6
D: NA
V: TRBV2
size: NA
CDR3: CASSDDRLRPLHF
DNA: TGTGCCAGCAGTGACGACAGGTTAAGGCCCCTCCACTTT

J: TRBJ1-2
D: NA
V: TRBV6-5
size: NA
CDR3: CASSYSTDVEGYTF
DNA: TGTGCCAGCAGTTATTCGACAGACGTTGAGGGCTACACCTTC

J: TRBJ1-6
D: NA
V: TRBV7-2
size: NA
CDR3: CASSAQGGALDSPLHF
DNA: TGTGCCAGCAGCGCGCAGGGTGGGGCGCTGGATTCACCCCTCCACTTT

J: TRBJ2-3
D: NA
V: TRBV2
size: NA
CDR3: CASTSPSGTTDTQYF
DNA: TGTGCCAGCACCTCCCCGAGCGGAACCACAGATACGCAGTATTTT

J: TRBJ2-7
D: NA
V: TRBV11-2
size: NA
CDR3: CASSSAYGEQYF
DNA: TGTGCCAGCAGTTCTGCTTACGGCGAGCAGTACTTC

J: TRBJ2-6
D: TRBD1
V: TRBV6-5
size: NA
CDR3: CASKQGAGANVLTF
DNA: TGTGCCAGCAAGCAGGGGGCAGGGGCCAACGTCCTGACTTTC

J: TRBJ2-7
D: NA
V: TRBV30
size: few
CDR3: CAWSVLGHEQYF
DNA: TGTGCCTGGAGTGTTTTGGGGCACGAGCAGTACTTC

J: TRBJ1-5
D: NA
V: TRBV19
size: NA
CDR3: CASSIPSQWQPQHF
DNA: TGTGCCAGTAGTATCCCCTCCCAGTGGCAGCCCCAGCATTTT

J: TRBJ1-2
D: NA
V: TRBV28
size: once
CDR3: CASSLGAGNYHGYTF
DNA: TGTGCCAGCAGTTTAGGGGCAGGGAATTACCATGGCTACACCTTC

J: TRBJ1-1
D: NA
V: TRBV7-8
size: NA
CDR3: CASSLGLQGGAFF
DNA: TGTGCCAGCAGCTTGGGCCTACAGGGAGGGGCTTTCTTT

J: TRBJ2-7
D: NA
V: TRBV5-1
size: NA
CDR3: CASSFMESSYEQYF
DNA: TGCGCCAGCAGCTTTATGGAGAGCTCCTACGAGCAGTACTTC

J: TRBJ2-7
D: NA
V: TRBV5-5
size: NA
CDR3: CASSSPGVSYEQYF
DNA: TGTGCCAGCAGCTCCCCGGGAGTCTCCTACGAGCAGTACTTC

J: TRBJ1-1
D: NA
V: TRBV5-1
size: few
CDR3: CASNLRTGNTEAFF
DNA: TGCGCCAGCAACCTCCGAACAGGGAACACTGAAGCTTTCTTT

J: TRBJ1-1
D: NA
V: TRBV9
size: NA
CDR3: CASSRTYTNTEAFF
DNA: TGTGCCAGCAGCAGGACTTACACAAACACTGAAGCTTTCTTT

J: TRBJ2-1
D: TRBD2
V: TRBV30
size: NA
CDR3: CAWSVLAGGGHNEQFF
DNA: TGTGCCTGGAGTGTACTAGCCGGCGGGGGGCACAATGAGCAGTTCTTC

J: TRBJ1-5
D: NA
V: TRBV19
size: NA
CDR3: CASTRAGNSNQPQHF
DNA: TGTGCCAGTACCAGAGCGGGGAATAGCAATCAGCCCCAGCATTTT

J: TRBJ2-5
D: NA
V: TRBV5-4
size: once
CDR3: CAWASRGETQYF
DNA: TGTGCCTGGGCTAGTAGAGGGGAGACCCAGTACTTC

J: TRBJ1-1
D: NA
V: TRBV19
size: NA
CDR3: CASTTGHMNTEAFF
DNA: TGTGCCAGTACAACCGGACACATGAACACTGAAGCTTTCTTT

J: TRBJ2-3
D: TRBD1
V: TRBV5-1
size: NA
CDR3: CASSLEGTGTTDTQYF
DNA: TGCGCCAGCAGCTTGGAAGGGACAGGGACCACAGATACGCAGTATTTT

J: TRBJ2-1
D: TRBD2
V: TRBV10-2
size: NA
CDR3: CASSRTGGLAGGSGYNEQFF
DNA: TGCGCCAGCAGTAGGACAGGCGGACTAGCGGGGGGGTCGGGATACAATGAGCAGTTCTTC

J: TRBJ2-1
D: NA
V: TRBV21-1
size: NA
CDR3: CASRTSGGAVFGEQFF
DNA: TGTGCCAGCAGGACTAGCGGGGGGGCCGTTTTTGGTGAGCAGTTCTTC

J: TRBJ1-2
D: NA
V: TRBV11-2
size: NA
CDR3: CASSTKGQGNGYTF
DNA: TGTGCCAGCAGCACGAAAGGCCAGGGGAATGGCTACACCTTC

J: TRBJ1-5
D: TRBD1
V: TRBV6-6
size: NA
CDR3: CASRLRQGDGQPQHF
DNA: TGTGCCAGCAGACTCCGACAGGGGGATGGCCAGCCCCAGCATTTT

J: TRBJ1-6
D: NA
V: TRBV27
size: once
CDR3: CASSLKRSGGYNSPLHF
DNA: TGTGCCAGCAGTTTGAAGAGGTCGGGGGGGTATAATTCACCCCTCCACTTT

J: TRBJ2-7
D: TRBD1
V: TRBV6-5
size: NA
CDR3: CASTVGQGGTYEQYF
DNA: TGTGCCAGCACGGTGGGACAGGGGGGAACCTACGAGCAGTACTTC